This T cell receptor (beta chain) was retrieved from a study of blood T cell repertoires in COVID-19. Assay: immunoSEQ multiplex PCR; the TCRdb copy retains only in-frame clones and omits some. The data show more than 95,000 clones, about four fifths seen once. Germline V gives CDR1 SGHAT, CDR2 FQNNGV. V was shortened by 5 bases and J by 8 bases, with 21 bases between the two germline ends. The CDR3 runs to 16 residues. Sequencing was performed on peripheral blood. The V call is TRBV11-2, the J call TRBJ1-4; unclear D gene. This sequence was found in a woman between 70 and 85 years old with acute or convalescent COVID-19. The CDR3 here is CASSLSGGVRREKLFF. In nucleotides, the CDR3 is TGTGCCAGCAGCCTCTCCGGCGGGGTCCGAAGGGAAAAACTGTTTTTT.